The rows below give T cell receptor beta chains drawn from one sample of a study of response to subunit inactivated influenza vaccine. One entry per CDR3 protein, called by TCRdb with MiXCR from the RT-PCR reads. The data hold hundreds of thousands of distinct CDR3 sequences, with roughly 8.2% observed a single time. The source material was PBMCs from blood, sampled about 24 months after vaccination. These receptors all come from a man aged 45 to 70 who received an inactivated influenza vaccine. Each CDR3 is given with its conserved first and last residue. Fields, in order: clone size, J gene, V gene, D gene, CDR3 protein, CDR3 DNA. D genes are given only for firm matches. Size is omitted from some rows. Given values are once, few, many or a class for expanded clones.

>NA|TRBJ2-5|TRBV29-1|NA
CSVDSPGRGETQYF
TGCAGCGTTGATTCGCCAGGGAGGGGGGAGACCCAGTACTTC
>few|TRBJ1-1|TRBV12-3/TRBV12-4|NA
CASRVGPRSNEAFF
TGTGCCAGCAGAGTGGGACCGCGAAGCAATGAAGCTTTCTTT
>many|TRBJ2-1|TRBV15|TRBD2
CATSRNTAGESHEQFF
TGTGCCACCAGCAGAAACACGGCGGGAGAATCCCATGAGCAGTTCTTC
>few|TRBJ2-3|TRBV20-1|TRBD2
CSATPPTSGTTDTQYF
TGCAGTGCCACCCCTCCGACTAGCGGGACCACAGATACGCAGTATTTT
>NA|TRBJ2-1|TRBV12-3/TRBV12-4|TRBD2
CASRYGLAGSYNEQFF
TGTGCCAGCAGATATGGACTAGCGGGATCCTACAATGAGCAGTTCTTC
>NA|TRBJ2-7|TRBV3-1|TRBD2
CASSRSGPPYEQYF
TGTGCCAGCAGCCGTAGCGGGCCCCCCTACGAGCAGTACTTC
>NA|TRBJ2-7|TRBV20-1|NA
CSARDHGGLYEQYF
TGCAGTGCTAGAGATCACGGGGGACTCTACGAGCAGTACTTC
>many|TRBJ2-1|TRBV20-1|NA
CSARDRGAGGIYNEQFF
TGCAGTGCTAGAGATCGGGGGGCAGGGGGTATCTACAATGAGCAGTTCTTC
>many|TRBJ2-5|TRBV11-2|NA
CASSLSLETQYF
TGTGCCAGCAGCTTAAGTCTGGAGACCCAGTACTTC
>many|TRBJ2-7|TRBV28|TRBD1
CASRGSDRGAYEQYF
TGTGCCAGCAGGGGCTCGGACAGGGGAGCCTACGAGCAGTACTTC
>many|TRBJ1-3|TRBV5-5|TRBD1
CASSSNPDRVGNTIYF
TGTGCCAGCAGCTCTAACCCGGACAGGGTGGGAAACACCATATATTTT
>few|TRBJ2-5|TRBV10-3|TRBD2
CAISGLAGVETQYF
TGTGCCATCAGTGGATTAGCGGGGGTAGAGACCCAGTACTTC
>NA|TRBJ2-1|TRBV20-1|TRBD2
CSARLGLAGGYNEQFF
TGCAGTGCCCGGCTTGGGCTAGCGGGGGGCTACAATGAGCAGTTCTTC
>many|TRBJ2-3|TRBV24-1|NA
CATSGPGPNPSTDTQYF
TGTGCCACCAGTGGCCCAGGACCGAACCCTAGCACAGATACGCAGTATTTT
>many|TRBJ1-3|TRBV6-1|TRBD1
CASSDPTGFAGNTIYF
TGTGCCAGCAGTGACCCGACAGGGTTTGCTGGAAACACCATATATTTT
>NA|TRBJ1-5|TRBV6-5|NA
CASSYGGTNQPQHF
TGTGCCAGCAGTTACGGTGGGACTAATCAGCCCCAGCATTTT
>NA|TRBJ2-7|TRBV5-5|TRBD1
CASSLASGGVEQYF
TGTGCCAGCAGCTTGGCGTCAGGGGGCGTCGAGCAGTACTTC
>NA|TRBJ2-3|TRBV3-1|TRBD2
CASSPRAGGMTDTQYF
TGTGCCAGCAGCCCCCGGGCGGGGGGGATGACAGATACGCAGTATTTT
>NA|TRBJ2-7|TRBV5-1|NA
CASSHGRGSMYF
TGCGCCAGCAGCCATGGCAGGGGAAGCATGTACTTC
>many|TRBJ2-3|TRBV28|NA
CASRGSYGSGTDTQYF
TGTGCCAGCAGGGGCTCGTACGGGTCAGGCACAGATACGCAGTATTTT
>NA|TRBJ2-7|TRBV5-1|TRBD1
CASSFRQGPYEQYF
TGCGCCAGCAGCTTTCGACAGGGCCCATACGAGCAGTACTTC
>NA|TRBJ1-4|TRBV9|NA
CASSVRGATNEKLFF
TGTGCCAGCAGCGTACGGGGAGCAACTAATGAAAAACTGTTTTTT
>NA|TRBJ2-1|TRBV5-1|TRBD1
CASRYSAGGIDEQFF
TGCGCCAGCCGATATTCGGCAGGGGGTATCGATGAGCAGTTCTTC
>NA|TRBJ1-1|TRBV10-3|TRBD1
CAISERGQGTEAFF
TGTGCCATCAGTGAGAGGGGACAGGGGACTGAAGCTTTCTTT
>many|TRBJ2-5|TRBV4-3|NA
CASSQDWGQETQYF
TGCGCCAGCAGCCAAGACTGGGGGCAAGAGACCCAGTACTTC
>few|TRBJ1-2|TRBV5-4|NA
CASSSPLALGNGYTF
TGTGCCAGCAGCTCGCCCCTTGCGCTTGGGAATGGCTACACCTTC
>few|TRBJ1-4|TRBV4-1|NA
CASSQGAGGDEKLFF
TGCGCCAGCAGCCAAGGGGCAGGCGGAGATGAAAAACTGTTTTTT
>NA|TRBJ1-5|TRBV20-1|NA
CSASRGGYSNQPQHF
TGCAGTGCTAGTCGGGGAGGTTATAGCAATCAGCCCCAGCATTTT
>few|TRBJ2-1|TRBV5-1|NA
CASRRESDLYNEQFF
TGCGCCAGCAGACGGGAGAGCGATCTTTACAATGAGCAGTTCTTC
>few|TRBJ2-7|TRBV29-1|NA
CSATGPYEQYF
TGCAGCGCTACAGGGCCCTACGAGCAGTACTTC
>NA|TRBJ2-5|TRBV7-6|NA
CASSSFSGGGSIETQYF
TGTGCCAGCAGCTCATTTTCCGGGGGCGGATCCATTGAGACCCAGTACTTC
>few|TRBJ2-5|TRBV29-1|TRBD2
CSVETSGVQETQYF
TGCAGCGTTGAGACTAGCGGGGTCCAAGAGACCCAGTACTTC
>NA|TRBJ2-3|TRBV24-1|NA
CATSVGSTDTQYF
TGTGCCACCAGTGTCGGGAGCACAGATACGCAGTATTTT
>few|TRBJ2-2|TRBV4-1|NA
CASSQVLAQRELFF
TGCGCCAGCAGCCAAGTACTAGCACAGAGGGAGCTGTTTTTT
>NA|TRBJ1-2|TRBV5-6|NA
CASSPGIIYGYTF
TGTGCCAGCAGCCCCGGGATCATCTATGGCTACACCTTC
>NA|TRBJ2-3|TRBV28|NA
CASSLVGQRTDTQYF
TGTGCCAGCAGTTTGGTCGGGCAACGCACAGATACGCAGTATTTT
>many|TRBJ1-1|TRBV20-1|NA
CSAPKESLNTEAFF
TGCAGTGCTCCAAAGGAGAGCCTGAACACTGAAGCTTTCTTT
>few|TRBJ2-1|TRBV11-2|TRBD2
CASSHGREGLGEQFF
TGTGCCAGCAGCCATGGGCGGGAGGGTCTCGGGGAGCAGTTCTTC
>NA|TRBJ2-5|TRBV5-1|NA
CASSFGGEAETQYF
TGCGCAAGCAGCTTCGGGGGAGAGGCAGAGACCCAGTACTTC
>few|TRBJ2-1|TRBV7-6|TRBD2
CASSLLPITSGRGNEQFF
TGTGCCAGCAGCTTGCTTCCCATAACTAGCGGGAGGGGGAATGAGCAGTTCTTC
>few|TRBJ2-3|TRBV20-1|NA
CSAPRASLTDTQYF
TGCAGTGCCCCCCGCGCTAGCCTCACAGATACGCAGTATTTT
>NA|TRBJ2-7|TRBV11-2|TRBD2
CASSLSGGPLNEQYF
TGTGCCAGCAGCTTATCGGGAGGGCCATTGAACGAGCAGTACTTC
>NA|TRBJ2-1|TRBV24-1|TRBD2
CATSDTTPGLANNEQFF
TGTGCCACCAGTGATACCACCCCGGGACTAGCGAACAATGAGCAGTTCTTC
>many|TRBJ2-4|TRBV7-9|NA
CASSLLGGTKNIQYF
TGTGCCAGCAGCTTGCTGGGGGGTACCAAAAACATTCAGTACTTC
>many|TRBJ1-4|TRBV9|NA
CASSVSGDREKLFF
TGTGCCAGCAGCGTATCAGGGGATCGTGAAAAACTGTTTTTT
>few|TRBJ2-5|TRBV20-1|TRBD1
CSARALKGQQETQYF
TGCAGTGCTAGAGCCCTGAAGGGACAGCAAGAGACCCAGTACTTC
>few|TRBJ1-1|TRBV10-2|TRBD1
CASSETPQGLEAFF
TGCGCCAGCAGTGAGACCCCACAGGGGCTTGAAGCTTTCTTT
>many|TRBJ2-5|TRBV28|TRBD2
CASSFNSGAGTQYF
TGTGCCAGCAGCTTTAATAGCGGGGCAGGGACCCAGTACTTC
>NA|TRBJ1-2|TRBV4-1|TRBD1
CASSQGQGEIYGYTF
TGCGCCAGCAGCCAAGGGCAGGGGGAGATCTATGGCTACACCTTC
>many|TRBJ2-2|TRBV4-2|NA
CASSQDSGRRTGELFF
TGTGCCAGCAGCCAAGATAGCGGAAGAAGAACCGGGGAGCTGTTTTTT
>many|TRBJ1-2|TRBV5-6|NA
CASSLMQTAYGYTF
TGTGCCAGCAGCTTGATGCAGACCGCCTATGGCTACACCTTC
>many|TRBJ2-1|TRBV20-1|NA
CSARETPEQFF
TGCAGTGCTAGGGAGACGCCTGAGCAGTTCTTC
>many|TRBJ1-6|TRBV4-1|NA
CASSPGVNSPLHF
TGCGCCAGCAGCCCAGGGGTGAATTCACCCCTCCACTTT